This is a list of T cell receptor beta chains from one sample in a study of blood T cell repertoires in COVID-19. This table comes from immunoSEQ multiplex PCR, and its TCRdb copy is limited to in-frame clones, with some not included. The sample shows 170,000 or so clones, roughly nine tenths of them seen only once. What was sequenced was PBMCs or T cells enriched from blood (not recorded which). These receptors all come from a woman in her forties or fifties who had recovered from COVID-19. Each CDR3 is given with its conserved first and last residue. Fields, in order: D gene, J gene, clone size, V gene, CDR3 protein, CDR3 DNA. A D gene is named only where the DNA matches it firmly. The size field is filled for only some rows; it gives once, few, many or a size class.

NA TRBJ2-1 NA TRBV5-4 CASSLAARGYRGEQFF TGTGCCAGCAGCTTGGCCGCACGGGGGTATAGGGGTGAGCAGTTCTTC
NA TRBJ2-5 many TRBV11-3 CASSRGGETQYF TGTGCCAGCAGCCGAGGGGGAGAGACCCAGTACTTC
TRBD1 TRBJ2-2 NA TRBV5-1 CASSFGDRGFTGELFF TGCGCCAGCAGCTTCGGAGACAGGGGTTTCACCGGGGAGCTGTTTTTT
NA TRBJ1-1 NA TRBV3-1/TRBV3-2 CASSQGRYTEAFF TGTGCCAGCAGCCAAGGGAGGTACACTGAAGCTTTCTTT
TRBD1 TRBJ1-1 NA TRBV7-9 CASSLGSTGRDTEAFF TGTGCCAGCAGCTTAGGATCGACAGGGAGAGACACTGAAGCTTTCTTT
NA TRBJ1-1 NA TRBV4-1 CASSQEEESMGTEAFF TGCGCCAGCAGCCAAGAGGAGGAGAGCATGGGCACTGAAGCTTTCTTT
TRBD1 TRBJ1-5 NA TRBV28 CASSLIGTGGGQPQHF TGTGCCAGCAGTTTAATCGGGACAGGGGGCGGACAGCCCCAGCATTTT
TRBD2 TRBJ2-1 NA TRBV6-1 CASSEATGLAGNNEQFF TGTGCCAGCAGTGAAGCGACCGGACTAGCGGGCAACAATGAGCAGTTCTTC
NA TRBJ2-6 NA TRBV19 CASSIAGVGANVLTF TGTGCCAGTAGTATCGCAGGGGTCGGGGCCAACGTCCTGACTTTC
TRBD1 TRBJ2-1 NA TRBV27 CASSTGQGPLNEQFF TGTGCCAGCAGTACGGGACAGGGGCCCCTCAATGAGCAGTTCTTC
NA TRBJ1-1 few TRBV2 CASRRVGGTEAFF TGTGCCAGCCGGAGAGTAGGGGGCACTGAAGCTTTCTTT
TRBD1 TRBJ2-6 NA TRBV19 CASSRQGSGANVLTF TGTGCCAGTAGTAGACAGGGATCTGGGGCCAACGTCCTGACTTTC
TRBD2 TRBJ2-1 NA TRBV5-6 CASSSLAVSYNEQFF TGTGCCAGCAGCAGCCTAGCGGTCTCCTACAATGAGCAGTTCTTC
TRBD1 TRBJ2-2 NA TRBV5-1 CASSLRTGQMNTGELFF TGCGCCAGCAGCTTGAGAACGGGACAGATGAACACCGGGGAGCTGTTTTTT
TRBD1 TRBJ1-2 NA TRBV13 CASSLRDSYGYTF TGTGCCAGCAGCTTAAGGGACAGCTATGGCTACACCTTC
NA TRBJ2-7 NA TRBV27 CASSFSFAGYEQYF TGTGCCAGCAGTTTCTCCTTCGCGGGGTACGAGCAGTACTTC
TRBD2 TRBJ2-7 once TRBV6-1 CASSEAGRLTYEQYF TGTGCCAGCAGTGAAGCCGGGAGGCTAACCTACGAGCAGTACTTC
TRBD1 TRBJ1-5 few TRBV2 CASSVDTGGAGQPQHF TGTGCCAGCAGTGTGGATACAGGGGGCGCGGGTCAGCCCCAGCATTTT
TRBD1 TRBJ1-2 NA TRBV2 CASRGWSYGGTGYYGYTF TGTGCCAGCAGGGGATGGTCCTACGGGGGGACAGGATACTATGGCTACACCTTC
NA TRBJ2-1 NA TRBV2 CASSPGSGNEQFF TGTGCCAGCAGCCCGGGATCTGGGAATGAGCAGTTCTTC
NA TRBJ1-2 NA TRBV24-1 CATSDARQDVNYGYTF TGTGCCACCAGTGATGCCAGACAGGACGTTAACTATGGCTACACCTTC
NA TRBJ2-3 NA TRBV5-1 CASSRGGGTDTQYF TGCGCCAGCAGCCGGGGCGGGGGCACAGATACGCAGTATTTT
TRBD2 TRBJ2-3 NA TRBV7-9 CASSIGLAGGPATDTQYF TGTGCCAGCAGCATAGGATTAGCGGGAGGGCCTGCCACAGATACGCAGTATTTT
TRBD1 TRBJ1-2 NA TRBV5-1 CASRPGTGGDGYTF TGCGCCAGCAGACCCGGGACAGGGGGGGATGGCTACACCTTC
TRBD1 TRBJ2-5 once TRBV7-9 CASSFFEGGKETQYF TGTGCCAGCAGCTTTTTCGAAGGGGGCAAGGAGACCCAGTACTTC
TRBD2 TRBJ2-5 NA TRBV4-1 CASSQLDDRAGGVRTQYF TGCGCCAGCAGCCAACTAGACGATCGAGCGGGAGGGGTACGTACCCAGTACTTC
TRBD2 TRBJ2-2 NA TRBV6-2/TRBV6-3 CASSYPLSGRATGELFF TGTGCCAGCAGTTACCCGCTTAGCGGGAGGGCCACCGGGGAGCTGTTTTTT
TRBD1 TRBJ2-1 NA TRBV2 CASRGQASSDNEQFF TGTGCCAGCAGAGGACAGGCCTCCTCGGACAATGAGCAGTTCTTC
TRBD1 TRBJ1-2 NA TRBV20-1 CSAGGQDGYTF TGCAGTGCAGGGGGACAGGATGGCTACACCTTC
NA TRBJ2-3 NA TRBV11-3 CASSLTGTDTQYF TGTGCCAGCAGCTTGACTGGCACAGATACGCAGTATTTT
NA TRBJ2-7 NA TRBV6-5 CASSVSGPISYEQYF TGTGCCAGCAGCGTCTCAGGTCCTATCTCCTACGAGCAGTACTTC
NA TRBJ1-1 NA TRBV5-4 CASSPQTGLNTEAFF TGTGCCAGCAGCCCTCAGACAGGATTGAACACTGAAGCTTTCTTT
TRBD1 TRBJ1-1 NA TRBV7-8 CASSPNSQGARTEAFF TGTGCCAGCAGCCCGAATTCCCAGGGGGCGAGAACTGAAGCTTTCTTT
NA TRBJ2-7 NA TRBV19 CASSMTGGSEQYF TGTGCCAGTAGTATGACCGGTGGGAGCGAGCAGTACTTC
TRBD1 TRBJ2-2 NA TRBV11-2 CASSLTGGAPGELFF TGTGCCAGCAGCTTGACAGGGGGCGCCCCCGGGGAGCTGTTTTTT
NA TRBJ2-5 NA TRBV20-1 CSLGETETQYF TGCAGTCTCGGGGAGACGGAGACCCAGTACTTC
TRBD2 TRBJ2-1 NA TRBV7-9 CASSLIAGPYNEQFF TGTGCCAGCAGCTTAATAGCGGGCCCCTACAATGAGCAGTTCTTC
NA TRBJ1-2 NA TRBV4-2 CASSQENGYGYTF TGTGCCAGCAGCCAAGAGAACGGGTATGGCTACACCTTC
NA TRBJ1-3 NA TRBV28 CASSKSGRGNTIYF TGTGCCAGCAGCAAGTCGGGAAGGGGAAACACCATATATTTT
NA TRBJ1-4 NA TRBV5-1 CASSLGRANEKLFF TGCGCCAGCAGCTTGGGCAGGGCTAATGAAAAACTGTTTTTT
NA TRBJ2-3 NA TRBV6-5 CASSYSTRFSTDTQYF TGTGCCAGCAGTTACTCGACTAGATTTAGCACAGATACGCAGTATTTT
TRBD1 TRBJ1-4 few TRBV7-8 CASSLSGQGGEKLFF TGTGCCAGCAGCTTATCCGGACAGGGGGGTGAAAAACTGTTTTTT
NA TRBJ2-7 NA TRBV29-1 CSAGVAYEQYF TGCAGCGCAGGGGTCGCCTACGAGCAGTACTTC